This T cell receptor (beta chain) was identified during a study of blood T cell repertoires in COVID-19. The V gene's germline CDR1 is KGHSH and CDR2 LQKENI. Losses at the gene ends were 3 bases for V and 4 bases for J; bases not matched to a gene: 8. The length of the CDR3 is 17 residues. Participants' reported clinical history set cohort assignment. Sequencing was performed with immunoSEQ multiplex PCR; in TCRdb, only in-frame clones are kept and a portion is missing. The sample records some 130,000 clones, around 82% being singletons. The chain has TRBV18 and TRBJ1-6; 8 positions match TRBD1. The sample taken for sequencing was PBMCs or T cells enriched from blood (not recorded which). This clonotype was sampled from a woman in her fifties or sixties who had recovered from COVID-19. CDR3 bases: TGTGCCAGCTCACCGATTCCCGGGACAGGTTATAATTCACCCCTCCACTTT. The encoded protein is CASSPIPGTGYNSPLHF.